The rows below give T cell receptor beta chains drawn from one sample of a study of T-cell reconstitution after alpha-beta-depleted transplantation in children. Each CDR3 protein gets one entry after TCRdb re-called the PCR reads with MiXCR. The data contain under 350,000 distinct CDR3 sequences, approximately 9.6% of them singletons. Here the sequenced sample was PBMCs from the stem cell graft donor, taken from the stem cell graft. These TCRs come from a human donor who donated a stem cell graft to a child with SCID. Each CDR3 is given with its conserved first and last residue. The order of the fields is V gene, D gene, J gene, clone size, CDR3 DNA, CDR3 protein. A D gene is named only where the DNA matches it firmly. Some rows mark clone size as missing; the rest say once, few, many or name a class of expanded clone.

V gene: TRBV5-8
D gene: TRBD2
J gene: TRBJ2-2
clone size: few
CDR3 DNA: TGTGCCAGCAGCTTATACGGGGGGGCCGCCGGGGAGCTGTTTTTT
CDR3 protein: CASSLYGGAAGELFF

V gene: TRBV5-1
D gene: TRBD2
J gene: TRBJ2-3
clone size: -
CDR3 DNA: TGCGCCAGCAGCAGTAAGAGGGATCTAGCGGGGGCTTGGGCAGATACGCAGTATTTT
CDR3 protein: CASSSKRDLAGAWADTQYF

V gene: TRBV29-1
D gene: -
J gene: TRBJ2-1
clone size: many
CDR3 DNA: TGCAGCGTTGAAGATCTAGGGGATGAGCAGTTCTTC
CDR3 protein: CSVEDLGDEQFF

V gene: TRBV7-3
D gene: -
J gene: TRBJ1-5
clone size: -
CDR3 DNA: TGTGCCAGCAGCTGGTTTGGGCGTCCGGAGCCCCAGCATTTT
CDR3 protein: CASSWFGRPEPQHF

V gene: TRBV5-1
D gene: -
J gene: TRBJ1-1
clone size: many
CDR3 DNA: TGCGCCAGCAGCTTGGAGTTCGCGAACACTGAAGCTTTCTTT
CDR3 protein: CASSLEFANTEAFF

V gene: TRBV9
D gene: -
J gene: TRBJ1-5
clone size: few
CDR3 DNA: TGTGCCAGCAGCTCCGGTGGGAACATAAATCAGCCCCAGCATTTT
CDR3 protein: CASSSGGNINQPQHF

V gene: TRBV12-3/TRBV12-4
D gene: -
J gene: TRBJ2-1
clone size: -
CDR3 DNA: TGTGCCAGCAGTTTAGTCCCTCCCAATGAGCAGTTCTTC
CDR3 protein: CASSLVPPNEQFF

V gene: TRBV6-1
D gene: TRBD2
J gene: TRBJ2-5
clone size: -
CDR3 DNA: TGTGCCAGCAGAGGGACTAGCGTTAAGCAAGAGACCCAGTACTTC
CDR3 protein: CASRGTSVKQETQYF

V gene: TRBV6-1
D gene: -
J gene: TRBJ1-6
clone size: few
CDR3 DNA: TGTGCCAGCGGGGGCCGGGCGAGCTCCTATAATTCACCCCTCCACTTT
CDR3 protein: CASGGRASSYNSPLHF

V gene: TRBV7-9
D gene: -
J gene: TRBJ1-2
clone size: -
CDR3 DNA: TGTGCCAGCAGCTTAGGCGGCTATGGCTCCACCTTC
CDR3 protein: CASSLGGYGSTF

V gene: TRBV7-8
D gene: TRBD1
J gene: TRBJ1-5
clone size: -
CDR3 DNA: TGTGCCAGCAGCCTAGGGGGCTCGAAGCTTCAGCCCCAGCATTTT
CDR3 protein: CASSLGGSKLQPQHF

V gene: TRBV6-2/TRBV6-3
D gene: TRBD1
J gene: TRBJ1-1
clone size: few
CDR3 DNA: TGTGCCAGCAAGGAGCAGGGGGGCCCATTGAACACTGAAGCTTTCTTT
CDR3 protein: CASKEQGGPLNTEAFF

V gene: TRBV20-1
D gene: -
J gene: TRBJ2-2
clone size: many
CDR3 DNA: TGCAGTGCGGCGTTCTTTGGGACCGGGGAGCTGTTTTTT
CDR3 protein: CSAAFFGTGELFF

V gene: TRBV7-9
D gene: TRBD1
J gene: TRBJ2-1
clone size: -
CDR3 DNA: TGTGCCAGCAGCGGTGGGGGACAGGATTACAATGAGCAGTTCTTC
CDR3 protein: CASSGGGQDYNEQFF

V gene: TRBV18
D gene: -
J gene: TRBJ2-2
clone size: -
CDR3 DNA: TGTGCCAGCGCCACAGGGCAAACAAACACCGGGGAGCTGTTTTTT
CDR3 protein: CASATGQTNTGELFF

V gene: TRBV2
D gene: TRBD1
J gene: TRBJ2-7
clone size: many
CDR3 DNA: TGTGCCCGTGGGACAGAGAGCTCCTACGAGCAGTACTTC
CDR3 protein: CARGTESSYEQYF

V gene: TRBV12-3/TRBV12-4
D gene: -
J gene: TRBJ1-2
clone size: few
CDR3 DNA: TGTGCCAGCAGGGACCTTAACTATGGCTACACCTTC
CDR3 protein: CASRDLNYGYTF

V gene: TRBV20-1
D gene: -
J gene: TRBJ1-2
clone size: few
CDR3 DNA: TGCAGTGCTGAGATGACAGCTAACTATGGCTACACCTTC
CDR3 protein: CSAEMTANYGYTF

V gene: TRBV12-3/TRBV12-4
D gene: -
J gene: TRBJ2-7
clone size: many
CDR3 DNA: TGTGCCAGCAGTTTTGGGACGGGACCCTACGAGCAGTACTTC
CDR3 protein: CASSFGTGPYEQYF

V gene: TRBV6-1
D gene: -
J gene: TRBJ2-1
clone size: -
CDR3 DNA: TGTGCCGCCGCAGCTGGGTCCCCGACTAATGAGCAGTTCTTC
CDR3 protein: CAAAAGSPTNEQFF

V gene: TRBV6-5
D gene: -
J gene: TRBJ2-5
clone size: -
CDR3 DNA: TGTGCCAGCAGTTGCGGGGGCCACATGGAGACCCAGTACTTC
CDR3 protein: CASSCGGHMETQYF

V gene: TRBV10-3
D gene: -
J gene: TRBJ2-7
clone size: many
CDR3 DNA: TGTGCCATCGGGGGGCCAAATTCCTACGAGCAGTACTTC
CDR3 protein: CAIGGPNSYEQYF

V gene: TRBV20-1
D gene: TRBD1
J gene: TRBJ1-2
clone size: few
CDR3 DNA: TGCAGTGCTAGAGCCCAGGGGGGCTATGGCTACACCTTC
CDR3 protein: CSARAQGGYGYTF

V gene: TRBV2
D gene: TRBD1
J gene: TRBJ2-7
clone size: many
CDR3 DNA: TGTGCCAGCAGTGCACAGGGGGCCGGAAGGGCGTACGAGCAGTACTTC
CDR3 protein: CASSAQGAGRAYEQYF

V gene: TRBV5-1
D gene: TRBD1
J gene: TRBJ2-7
clone size: -
CDR3 DNA: TGCGCCAGCAGCTTGGGAGACAGGGGCGTCTCCTACGAGCAGTACTTC
CDR3 protein: CASSLGDRGVSYEQYF

V gene: TRBV7-9
D gene: -
J gene: TRBJ2-7
clone size: many
CDR3 DNA: TGTGCCAGCAGCTCACAGGGCTCCTACGAGCAGTACTTC
CDR3 protein: CASSSQGSYEQYF

V gene: TRBV9
D gene: -
J gene: TRBJ2-3
clone size: few
CDR3 DNA: TGTGCCAGCAGCGTAGAACTAGCAGCAGATACGCAGTATTTT
CDR3 protein: CASSVELAADTQYF

V gene: TRBV4-1
D gene: -
J gene: TRBJ2-7
clone size: -
CDR3 DNA: TGCGCCAGCAGCCAAGATTATAACTACTACTACGAGCAGTACTTC
CDR3 protein: CASSQDYNYYYEQYF

V gene: TRBV20-1
D gene: TRBD2
J gene: TRBJ2-1
clone size: -
CDR3 DNA: TGCAGTGCTAGAGATCGGGGGACTAGCGGGGGGGTCCCAGATTACAATGAGCAGTTCTTC
CDR3 protein: CSARDRGTSGGVPDYNEQFF

V gene: TRBV6-5
D gene: TRBD1
J gene: TRBJ1-1
clone size: few
CDR3 DNA: TGTGCCAGCAGTAACAGGGGACTGAACACTGAAGCTTTCTTT
CDR3 protein: CASSNRGLNTEAFF

V gene: TRBV11-2
D gene: -
J gene: TRBJ1-5
clone size: few
CDR3 DNA: TGTGCCAGCAGCCTCAGGGTGTATAGCAATCAGCCCCAGCATTTT
CDR3 protein: CASSLRVYSNQPQHF

V gene: TRBV27
D gene: -
J gene: TRBJ2-7
clone size: many
CDR3 DNA: TGTGCCAGCCGACAGGACTCCTCCTACGAGCAGTACTTC
CDR3 protein: CASRQDSSYEQYF

V gene: TRBV3-1
D gene: TRBD1
J gene: TRBJ1-3
clone size: -
CDR3 DNA: TGTGCCAGCAGCCCTGACAGGGGACCGAGGAGAAACACCATATATTTT
CDR3 protein: CASSPDRGPRRNTIYF

V gene: TRBV2
D gene: TRBD1
J gene: TRBJ1-5
clone size: few
CDR3 DNA: TGTGCCAGCAGGGAACAGGGGGGACAGCCCCAGCATTTT
CDR3 protein: CASREQGGQPQHF

V gene: TRBV12-3/TRBV12-4
D gene: TRBD2
J gene: TRBJ2-3
clone size: -
CDR3 DNA: TGTGCCAGCCGACTAGCGGGCACCCCAGATACGCAGTATTTT
CDR3 protein: CASRLAGTPDTQYF

V gene: TRBV19
D gene: -
J gene: TRBJ2-7
clone size: many
CDR3 DNA: TGTGCCAGTAGTACGGAAAAACAGGGAAGTCGGCAGTACTTC
CDR3 protein: CASSTEKQGSRQYF

V gene: TRBV7-9
D gene: -
J gene: TRBJ2-2
clone size: -
CDR3 DNA: TGTGCCAGTGCCAGGGCAGCGGCCACCGGGGAGCTGTTTTTT
CDR3 protein: CASARAAATGELFF

V gene: TRBV7-2
D gene: TRBD2
J gene: TRBJ2-1
clone size: -
CDR3 DNA: TGTGCCAGCAGCTCTCCGACTAGCGGGGCCAACAATGAGCAGTTCTTC
CDR3 protein: CASSSPTSGANNEQFF

V gene: TRBV2
D gene: -
J gene: TRBJ2-1
clone size: -
CDR3 DNA: TGTGCCAGCAGTGTGCTAGCCCTTGGCTCCTACAATGAGCAGTTCTTC
CDR3 protein: CASSVLALGSYNEQFF

V gene: TRBV11-2
D gene: TRBD1
J gene: TRBJ1-5
clone size: few
CDR3 DNA: TGTGCCAGTTCCGGGACAGGGGAAAATCAGCCCCAGCATTTT
CDR3 protein: CASSGTGENQPQHF

V gene: TRBV11-2
D gene: -
J gene: TRBJ1-1
clone size: few
CDR3 DNA: TGTGCCAGCAGCTTCGACCGGGACACCGAAGCTTTCTTT
CDR3 protein: CASSFDRDTEAFF

V gene: TRBV20-1
D gene: TRBD2
J gene: TRBJ2-1
clone size: -
CDR3 DNA: TGCAGTGCTATAAGCACTAGCGGGGGATGGAGGAATGAGCAGTTCTTC
CDR3 protein: CSAISTSGGWRNEQFF

V gene: TRBV10-3
D gene: TRBD2
J gene: TRBJ2-3
clone size: many
CDR3 DNA: TGTGCCATCGCGGGAGGAGTACAGAATACGCAGTATTTT
CDR3 protein: CAIAGGVQNTQYF

V gene: TRBV12-3/TRBV12-4
D gene: -
J gene: TRBJ1-4
clone size: many
CDR3 DNA: TGTGCCAGCAGTTTCGGGGGGGCGCCTAATGAAAAACTGTTTTTT
CDR3 protein: CASSFGGAPNEKLFF